The 20 T cell receptor beta chains in this list originate from one sample, sequenced in a study of blood T cell repertoires in COVID-19. Clones were read by immunoSEQ multiplex PCR, and TCRdb kept only the in-frame ones, dropping some. This sample has approximately 80,000 clones; 81% occur once, and the top ten carry over 35%. Sequencing used peripheral blood. The receptors here all came from a man aged 80 or over with acute or convalescent COVID-19.

The V call is TRBV18, the J call TRBJ1-1; D is ambiguous. Trimming shortened V by 2 bases and J by 5 bases, and 12 bases separated the two germline ends. The CDR3 is made up of 14 amino acids. The germline CDR1 and CDR2 sequences are KGHSH and LQKENI. The CDR3 DNA reads TGTGCCAGCTCACCAAACCCCCAGATGACTGAAGCTTTCTTT. It codes for CASSPNPQMTEAFF.

This chain links TRBV6-6 with TRBJ1-4; weak D call: TRBD1 (5 bases). This CDR3 has 14 residues. The V end lost 6 bases, the J end lost 7 bases, and 15 bases lay between the germline ends. CDR1 MNHNY and CDR2 SVGAGI come from the germline V gene (reference sequence). The CDR3: CASSSAGRGEKLFF. DNA for the CDR3: TGTGCCAGCAGCTCGGCAGGAAGGGGTGAAAAACTGTTTTTT.

J is TRBJ2-3 and V is TRBV4-2; tentative D call: TRBD2 (5 bases). Trimming stripped 0 bases from V and 2 bases from J, with 15 bases between. The CDR3 length is 17 residues. Germline CDR1 is LGHNA and CDR2 is YNFKEQ. CDR3 DNA: TGTGCCAGCAGCCAAGAAGGTAGCGTGGGTAACACAGATACGCAGTATTTT. It codes for CASSQEGSVGNTDTQYF.

V is TRBV7-2 and J is TRBJ2-3; 8 bases match TRBD2. CDR1 is SGHTA, CDR2 FQGNSA, per germline. This CDR3 comprises 16 residues. V was clipped by 1 base and J by 1 base; unmatched bases: 4. CDR3 DNA sequence: TGTGCCAGCAGCTTAGGGGCGGGAGGACGCACAGATACGCAGTATTTT. Its protein product is CASSLGAGGRTDTQYF.

This clone is a singleton in its sample. The chain employs TRBV18 and TRBJ2-1; 9 nucleotides align to TRBD1. CDR3 length: 17 amino acids. V gave up 3 bases and J gave up 3 bases; unmatched junction bases: 9. Germline loops: CDR1 KGHSH, CDR2 LQKENI. CDR3 coding DNA: TGTGCCAGCTCACCCCTATCTGGGACAGGGAACTACAATGAGCAGTTCTTC. Protein sequence: CASSPLSGTGNYNEQFF. The full variable domain, in which reference TRBV18 and TRBJ2-1 provide the parts outside the CDR3, is NAGVMQNPRHLVRRRGQEARLRCSPMKGHSHVYWYRQLPEEGLKFMVYLQKENIIDESGMPKERFSAEFPKEGPSILRIQQVVRGDSAAYFCASSPLSGTGNYNEQFFGPGTRLTVL.

V usage is TRBV5-1 and J usage is TRBJ2-5; D may be TRBD2 (5 bases). Germline CDR1 SGHRS, CDR2 YFSETQ. The ends were cut back, 3 bases at V and 4 bases at J, with 13 bases in the middle. The CDR3 has 14 residues. DNA for the CDR3: TGCGCCAGCAGCTCGCTAGGGAGTGGAGAGACCCAGTACTTC. Protein product: CASSSLGSGETQYF.

This rearrangement joins TRBV7-9 to TRBJ2-1, with 7 nucleotides matching TRBD1. J lost 8 bases, V lost 3 bases, and 4 bases had no gene match. CDR3 length: 13 residues. Germline CDR1 reads SEHNR; CDR2 reads FQNEAQ (reference sequence). In DNA form, the CDR3 reads TGTGCCAGCAGCTTGACAGGGTACGATGAGCAGTTCTTC. It is translated as CASSLTGYDEQFF.

This clone was recorded once. The gene calls are TRBV5-4 and TRBJ1-2, with 8 positions matching TRBD1. The J segment lost 5 bases and the V segment lost 3 bases, leaving 12 bases of the junction unmatched. Germline V CDR1 and CDR2: SGHNT, YYREEE (reference sequence). The CDR3 is 16 residues long. Here the CDR3 reads CASSSPGQEDGYGYTF. The CDR3, as DNA: TGTGCCAGCAGCTCGCCGGGACAGGAGGATGGTTATGGCTACACCTTC.

The gene calls are TRBV28 and TRBJ2-1; TRBD2 might be the D (5 bases). The CDR3 spans 15 residues. The germline V and J ends were trimmed by 1 base and 5 bases, with 12 bases remaining between them. Germline V lookup: CDR1 MDHEN, CDR2 SYDVKM. CDR3 sequence (DNA): TGTGCCAGCAGTTTATCGGAGGAACACCACAATGAGCAGTTCTTC. Residues: CASSLSEEHHNEQFF.

The V gene is TRBV12-5, the J gene TRBJ2-2; 7 bases match TRBD1. The germline CDR1 and CDR2 sequences are LGHNT and FRNRAP. With 1 base clipped from V and 4 bases from J, the junction kept 9 bases outside the gene matches. The CDR3 has 17 residues. The CDR3 DNA follows: TGTGCTAGTGGTTTGGCCTCGACAGGGTCGATCACCGGGGAGCTGTTTTTT. Encoded protein: CASGLASTGSITGELFF.

Points on this clone: The junction and the germline gene differ at one end; a read error may be behind it. The chain is built from TRBV7-7 and TRBJ2-2; 14 bases map to TRBD2. The CDR3 sequence is 17 residues long. In germline, CDR1 is SSHAT, CDR2 FNYEAQ (reference sequence). The CDR3 bases are TGTGCTAGCAGCCCGGGACTAGCGGGAGCGAACACCGGGGAGCTGTTTTTT. It encodes CASSPGLAGANTGELFF. The full variable domain, in which reference TRBV7-7 and TRBJ2-2 provide the parts outside the CDR3, is GAGVSQSPRYKVTKRGQDVTLRCDPISSHATLYWYQQALGQGPEFLTYFNYEAQPDKSGLPSDRFSAERPEGSISTLTIQRTEQRDSAMYRCASSPGLAGANTGELFFGEGSRLTVL.

V usage is TRBV30 and J usage is TRBJ1-5; 7 positions match TRBD1. Looked up from germline, CDR1 is GTSNPN and CDR2 is SVGIG (reference sequence). The junction had 2 bases not matched to a gene; V was cut back by 1 base and J by 5 bases. This CDR3 is built from 13 residues. The CDR3 sequence is CAWSAQGDQPQHF. Here the CDR3 DNA reads TGTGCCTGGAGTGCCCAGGGGGATCAGCCCCAGCATTTT.

The chain uses TRBV6-1 and TRBJ1-5; tentatively, D is TRBD1 (6 bases). With 2 bases removed from V and 3 bases from J, the gap between germline ends came to 14 bases. Germline V lookup: CDR1 MNHNS, CDR2 SASEGT. The CDR3 length is 16 residues. The CDR3 reads CASSEYLDRNNQPQHF. DNA of the CDR3: TGTGCCAGCAGTGAATACCTGGACAGAAACAATCAGCCCCAGCATTTT.

This chain uses TRBV5-4 with TRBJ2-6; D uncertain. The CDR3 is made up of 14 amino acids. CDR1 SGHNT and CDR2 YYREEE come from the germline V gene (reference sequence). The V end lost 4 bases, the J end lost 0 bases, and 5 bases lay between the germline ends. The CDR3 region has the DNA TGTGCCAGCAGCCCAATCTCTGGGGCCAACGTCCTGACTTTC. Its translation is CASSPISGANVLTF. Combining the CDR3 with reference TRBV5-4 and TRBJ2-6 gives the whole variable domain ETGVTQSPTHLIKTRGQQVTLRCSSQSGHNTVSWYQQALGQGPQFIFQYYREEENGRGNFPPRFSGLQFPNYSSELNVNALELDDSALYLCASSPISGANVLTFGAGSRLTVL.

This chain connects TRBV28 to TRBJ1-5; D not certain. Germline lookup yields CDR1 MDHEN and CDR2 SYDVKM. The CDR3 loop spans 12 amino acids. Trimming left V 8 bases short and J 3 bases short, with 8 bases between. CDR3 in DNA: TGTGCCAGCCGGTCGAACAATCAGCCCCAGCATTTT. It yields the protein CASRSNNQPQHF. The full variable domain, completed using reference TRBV28 and TRBJ1-5, is DVKVTQSSRYLVKRTGEKVFLECVQDMDHENMFWYRQDPGLGLRLIYFSYDVKMKEKGDIPEGYSVSREKKERFSLILESASTNQTSMYLCASRSNNQPQHFGDGTRLSIL.

This rearrangement joins TRBV27 to TRBJ2-3; D might be TRBD2 (5 bases). This CDR3 is built from 14 residues. The V end lost 5 bases, the J end lost 3 bases, and 12 bases lay between the germline ends. Germline lookup yields CDR1 MNHEY and CDR2 SMNVEV (reference sequence). The CDR3 sequence is CASSLGLVTDTQYF. The DNA for the CDR3 is TGTGCCAGCAGTCTAGGACTTGTTACAGATACGCAGTATTTT.

This chain links TRBV11-3 with TRBJ1-6, with 7 bases lining up with TRBD1. The CDR3 loop spans 14 amino acids. Per the germline V gene, CDR1 is SGHNT and CDR2 is YENEEA. Trimming at V came to 3 bases and at J to 8 bases, leaving 4 bases not matched to a gene. In DNA form, the CDR3 reads TGTGCCAGCAGCTTCGCAGGGGGAGATTCACCCCTCCACTTT. This gives the protein CASSFAGGDSPLHF.

V usage is TRBV30 and J usage is TRBJ2-1, with 8 bases aligning to TRBD2. Trimming removed 3 bases from V and 4 bases from J; junction bases left unmatched: 8. This CDR3 region has 15 residues. From germline, CDR1 is GTSNPN and CDR2 SVGIG (reference sequence). Here the CDR3 DNA reads TGTGCCTGGAGGGATACTAGCGGACCATACAATGAGCAGTTCTTC. Translated: CAWRDTSGPYNEQFF.

The chain combines TRBV11-3 with TRBJ2-2; 7 nucleotides agree with TRBD2. Germline assignment: CDR1 SGHNT and CDR2 YENEEA. The CDR3 covers 14 residues. The junction had 4 bases not matched to a gene; V was cut back by 5 bases and J by 4 bases. DNA of the CDR3: TGTGCCAGCAGCCCGCGCGGGGGCACCGGGGAGCTGTTTTTT. Its protein is CASSPRGGTGELFF.

The chain links TRBV7-9 to TRBJ2-7, with 9 positions matching TRBD2. V lost 1 base, J lost 4 bases, and 11 bases stayed unmatched. This CDR3 comprises 17 residues. The germline CDR1 and CDR2 sequences are SEHNR and FQNEAQ (reference sequence). CDR3 DNA: TGTGCCAGCAGCTTAGGCATTGGCGGGAGGGCCGCATACGAGCAGTACTTC. Its translation is CASSLGIGGRAAYEQYF. The full variable domain, with the rest looked up from reference TRBV7-9 and TRBJ2-7, is DTGVSQNPRHKITKRGQNVTFRCDPISEHNRLYWYRQTLGQGPEFLTYFQNEAQLEKSRLLSDRFSAERPKGSFSTLEIQRTEQGDSAMYLCASSLGIGGRAAYEQYFGPGTRLTVT.